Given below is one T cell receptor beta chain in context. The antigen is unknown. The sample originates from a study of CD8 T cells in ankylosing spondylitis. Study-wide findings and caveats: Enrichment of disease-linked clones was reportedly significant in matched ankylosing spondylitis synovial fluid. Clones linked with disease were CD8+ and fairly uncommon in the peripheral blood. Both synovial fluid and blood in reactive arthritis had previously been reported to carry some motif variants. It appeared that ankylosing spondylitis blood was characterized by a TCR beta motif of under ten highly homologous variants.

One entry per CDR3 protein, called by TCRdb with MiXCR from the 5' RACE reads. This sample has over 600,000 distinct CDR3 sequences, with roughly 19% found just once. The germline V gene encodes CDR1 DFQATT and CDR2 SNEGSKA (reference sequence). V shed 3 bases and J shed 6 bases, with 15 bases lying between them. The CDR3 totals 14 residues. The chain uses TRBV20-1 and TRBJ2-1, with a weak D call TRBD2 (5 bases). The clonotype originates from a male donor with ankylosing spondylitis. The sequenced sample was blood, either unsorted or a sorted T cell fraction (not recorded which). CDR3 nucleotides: TGCAGTGCTAGGGGGAGCGGAGTCCCCAATGAGCAGTTCTTC. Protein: CSARGSGVPNEQFF.